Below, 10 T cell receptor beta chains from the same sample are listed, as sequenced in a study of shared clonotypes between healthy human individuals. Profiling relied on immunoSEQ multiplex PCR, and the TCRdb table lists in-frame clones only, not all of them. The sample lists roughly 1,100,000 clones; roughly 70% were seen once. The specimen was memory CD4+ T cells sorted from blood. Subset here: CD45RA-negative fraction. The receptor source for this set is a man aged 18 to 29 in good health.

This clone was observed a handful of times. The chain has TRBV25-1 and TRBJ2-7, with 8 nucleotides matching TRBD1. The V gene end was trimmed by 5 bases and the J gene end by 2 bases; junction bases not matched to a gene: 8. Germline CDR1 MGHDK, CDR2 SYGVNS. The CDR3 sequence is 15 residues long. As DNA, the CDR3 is TGTGCCAGCAGTCCCGGGACAGGCAGAACCTACGAGCAGTACTTC. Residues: CASSPGTGRTYEQYF.

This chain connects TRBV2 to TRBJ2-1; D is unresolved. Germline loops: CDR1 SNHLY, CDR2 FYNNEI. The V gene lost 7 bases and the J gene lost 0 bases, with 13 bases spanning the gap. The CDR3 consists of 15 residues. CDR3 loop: CASTRRLSSYNEQFF. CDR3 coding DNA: TGTGCCAGCACTCGGCGGCTAAGCTCCTACAATGAGCAGTTCTTC.

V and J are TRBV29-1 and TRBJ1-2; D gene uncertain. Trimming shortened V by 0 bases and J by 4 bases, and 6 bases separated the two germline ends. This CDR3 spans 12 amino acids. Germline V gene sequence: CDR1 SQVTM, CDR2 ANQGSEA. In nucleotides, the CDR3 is TGCAGCGTTGAAGAGCATCTCTATGGCTACACCTTC. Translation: CSVEEHLYGYTF.

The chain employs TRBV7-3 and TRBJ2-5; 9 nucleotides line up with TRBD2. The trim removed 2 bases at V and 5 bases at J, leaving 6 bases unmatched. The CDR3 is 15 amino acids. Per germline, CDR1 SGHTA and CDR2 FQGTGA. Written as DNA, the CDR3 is TGTGCCAGCAGCTTATTGGGTAGCGGGGGCGAGACCCAGTACTTC. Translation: CASSLLGSGGETQYF.

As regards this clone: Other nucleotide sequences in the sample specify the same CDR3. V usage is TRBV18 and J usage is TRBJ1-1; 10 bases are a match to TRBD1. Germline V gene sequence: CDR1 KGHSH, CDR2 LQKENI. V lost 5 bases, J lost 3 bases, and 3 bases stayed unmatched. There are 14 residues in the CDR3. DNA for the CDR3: TGTGCCAGCTCAGCCGGGACAGGGGACACTGAAGCTTTCTTT. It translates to CASSAGTGDTEAFF.

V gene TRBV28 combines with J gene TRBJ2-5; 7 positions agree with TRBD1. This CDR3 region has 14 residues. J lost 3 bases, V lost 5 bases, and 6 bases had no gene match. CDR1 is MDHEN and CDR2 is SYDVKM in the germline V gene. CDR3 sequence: CASSRGQTKETQYF. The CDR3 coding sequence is TGTGCCAGCAGTAGGGGACAGACGAAAGAGACCCAGTACTTC.

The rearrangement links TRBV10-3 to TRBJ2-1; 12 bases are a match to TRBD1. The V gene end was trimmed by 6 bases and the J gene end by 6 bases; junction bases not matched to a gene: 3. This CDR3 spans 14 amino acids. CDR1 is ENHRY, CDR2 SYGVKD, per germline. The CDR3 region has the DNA TGTGCCATCAGCCGGGACAGGGGGCCCAATGAGCAGTTCTTC. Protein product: CAISRDRGPNEQFF.

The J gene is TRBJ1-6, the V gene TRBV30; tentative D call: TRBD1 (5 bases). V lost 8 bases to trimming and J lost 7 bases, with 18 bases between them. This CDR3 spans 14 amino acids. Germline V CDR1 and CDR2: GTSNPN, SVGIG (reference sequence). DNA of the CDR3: TGTGCCCTAACCGGGACCTCTTGGAATTCACCCCTCCACTTT. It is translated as CALTGTSWNSPLHF.

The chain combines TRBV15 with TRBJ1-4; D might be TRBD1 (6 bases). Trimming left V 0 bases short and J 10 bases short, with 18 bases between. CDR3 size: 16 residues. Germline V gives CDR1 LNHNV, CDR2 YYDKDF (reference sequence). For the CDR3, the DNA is TGTGCCACCAGCAGAGATCTACCAGGACAGTCCGGAAAACTGTTTTTT. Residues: CATSRDLPGQSGKLFF.

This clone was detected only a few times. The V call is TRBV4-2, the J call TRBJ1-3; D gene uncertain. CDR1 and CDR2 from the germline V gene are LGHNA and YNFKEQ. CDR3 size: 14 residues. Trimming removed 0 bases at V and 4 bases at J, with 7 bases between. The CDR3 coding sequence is TGTGCCAGCAGCCAAGATCTGTGGGGAAACACCATATATTTT. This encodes CASSQDLWGNTIYF.